The 2 T cell receptor beta chains below all came from one sample that was sequenced in a study of T-cell reconstitution after alpha-beta-depleted transplantation in children listed by TCRdb under 2016. Library prep was done by PCR. The sequencing machine was an Illumina HiSeq 2500. TCR library preparation used molecular barcoding, with unique molecular identifiers applied to normalize quantification of the TCRbeta repertoire. TCRdb ran its own pipeline on the public reads, namely fastp trimming at Q25 and MiXCR clone calling, and kept in-frame beta chains. One record per CDR3 amino acid sequence lists the most common genes and DNA. This sample gives a few hundred thousand distinct CDR3 sequences in total; around 20% of them show up just once. 3.5% to 4% of the sample goes to the ten largest clones. Sequences were derived from PBMCs from the stem cell graft donor, sampled from the stem cell graft. These receptors were collected from a human donor who donated a stem cell graft to a child with acute myeloid leukemia.

The table lists this clonotype with many counts. The chain carries TRBV12-3 or TRBV12-4 and TRBJ2-7, with D perhaps being TRBD1 or TRBD2 (5 bases each). V was pared by 3 bases and J by 3 bases, with 9 bases between. The CDR3 is made up of 13 amino acids. The CDR3 DNA reads as TGTGCCAGCAGTTTGGGGGAATACTACGAGCAGTACTTC. As protein: CASSLGEYYEQYF.

The chain carries TRBV28 and TRBJ1-2, with D hard to call. The CDR3 is 14 residues long. Trimming stripped 6 bases from V and 5 bases from J, with 16 bases between. CDR1 MDHEN and CDR2 SYDVKM come from the germline V gene. The CDR3: CASRLAMDGYGYTF. CDR3 bases: TGTGCCAGCAGACTAGCTATGGACGGTTATGGCTACACCTTC.